The clone carrying this T cell receptor beta chain was counted at least ten times. In TCRdb, the 5' RACE reads were re-called with MiXCR into one record per CDR3 protein. The table includes fewer than 80,000 distinct CDR3 sequences, around 5.2% detected once. This entry belongs to a study of neurological immune-mediated disorders. The V and J ends lost 0 bases and 4 bases, in that order; junction bases with no gene match: 8. Looked up from germline, CDR1 is SGHVS and CDR2 is FQNEAQ. This CDR3 is 18 amino acids long. Sequencing was carried out using PBMCs. The rearrangement joins TRBV7-8 to TRBJ2-3; the match to TRBD2 covers 12 bases. The receptor comes from a woman younger than 45 with multiple sclerosis. The CDR3 coding sequence is TGTGCCAGCAGCTTAGCTCTAAGGACTAGCGGGGAGTCAGATACGCAGTATTTT. Translation gives CASSLALRTSGESDTQYF.